This T cell receptor (beta chain) appears in the sequencing data of a study of blood T cell repertoires in COVID-19. This CDR3 comprises 15 residues. Germline V lookup: CDR1 WSHSY, CDR2 SAAADI. Unmatched junction bases numbered 11, after V lost 6 bases and J lost 9 bases. Clones were read by immunoSEQ multiplex PCR, and TCRdb kept only the in-frame ones, dropping some. This sample has around 200,000 clones, with 87% found just once. The chain employs TRBV10-2 and TRBJ1-6; TRBD1 matches 7 bases. The sample consisted of PBMCs or T cells enriched from blood (not recorded which). The sequence came from a young man with acute COVID-19. The CDR3 here is CASSVPGQFSSPLHF. CDR3 coding DNA: TGCGCCAGCAGCGTACCGGGACAGTTTTCTTCACCCCTCCACTTT.